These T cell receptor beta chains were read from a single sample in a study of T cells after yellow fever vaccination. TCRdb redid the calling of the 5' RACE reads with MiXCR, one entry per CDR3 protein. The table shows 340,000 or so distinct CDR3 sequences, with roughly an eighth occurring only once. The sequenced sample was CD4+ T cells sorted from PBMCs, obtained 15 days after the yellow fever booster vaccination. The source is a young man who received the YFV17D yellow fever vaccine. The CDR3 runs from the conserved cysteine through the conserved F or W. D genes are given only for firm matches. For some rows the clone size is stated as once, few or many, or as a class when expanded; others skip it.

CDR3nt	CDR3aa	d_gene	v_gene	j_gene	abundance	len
TGTGCCAGCAGCTTGGGACCCTCAAACACCATATATTTT	CASSLGPSNTIYF	NA	TRBV7-2	TRBJ1-3	few	13
TGCAGTTGGGACGGTCAGCCCCAGCATTTT	CSWDGQPQHF	NA	TRBV20-1	TRBJ1-5	NA	10
TGCAGTGCTAGGGGGACTGGGCGAGGGAGGACCCAGTACTTC	CSARGTGRGRTQYF	NA	TRBV20-1	TRBJ2-5	NA	14
TGTGCCAGCAGTCGACAGGACAACACTGAAGCTTTCTTT	CASSRQDNTEAFF	NA	TRBV6-2/TRBV6-3	TRBJ1-1	NA	13
TGTGCCAGCAGCTTCCAGAATTCACCCCTCCACTTT	CASSFQNSPLHF	NA	TRBV7-9	TRBJ1-6	many	12
TGTGCCAGCAGTGTCGACGGCGGCGATACGCAGTATTTT	CASSVDGGDTQYF	NA	TRBV25-1	TRBJ2-3	many	13
TGTGCCAGCAGTTCGACTAGCTTCTACAATGAGCAGTTCTTC	CASSSTSFYNEQFF	TRBD2	TRBV12-3/TRBV12-4	TRBJ2-1	NA	14
TGCGCCAGCAGCCTAGGGTGGCAAGAGACCCAGTACTTC	CASSLGWQETQYF	NA	TRBV5-1	TRBJ2-5	NA	13
TGTGCCAGCAGGCCCGTGGGGAATATGGGCACTGAAGCTTTCTTT	CASRPVGNMGTEAFF	NA	TRBV6-2/TRBV6-3	TRBJ1-1	few	15
TGTGCCAGCAGCGCAGCGGGGGCTACACTGTACGAGCAGTACTTC	CASSAAGATLYEQYF	TRBD2	TRBV7-2	TRBJ2-7	NA	15
TGTGCCAGCAGTTTAGGGGGGCCGCGGGGGGATACGCAGTATTTT	CASSLGGPRGDTQYF	NA	TRBV12-3/TRBV12-4	TRBJ2-3	NA	15
TGTGCCAGCTCACCAACAGCGAACACTGAAGCTTTCTTT	CASSPTANTEAFF	NA	TRBV18	TRBJ1-1	many	13
TGCGCCAGCAGCACCGGACAGGGTGCCTACGAGCAGTACTTC	CASSTGQGAYEQYF	TRBD1	TRBV5-1	TRBJ2-7	few	14
TGTGCCAGCAGCTTACTCGGACAGGGGGCCGAAAAACTGTTTTTT	CASSLLGQGAEKLFF	TRBD1	TRBV7-9	TRBJ1-4	few	15
TGTGCCAGGGTCTCGGGTCAACAGGGTAGGTCCTACAATGAGCAGTTCTTC	CARVSGQQGRSYNEQFF	NA	TRBV19	TRBJ2-1	few	17
TGTGCCAGCAGCTCTGACAGGTCGCCGGACATTCAGTACTTC	CASSSDRSPDIQYF	NA	TRBV7-2	TRBJ2-4	few	14
TGTGCCAGCAGTGCAGGGTCTGGAAACACCATATATTTT	CASSAGSGNTIYF	NA	TRBV2	TRBJ1-3	few	13
TGTGCCAGCAGCTACGGACAGGGCTATGGCTACACCTTC	CASSYGQGYGYTF	TRBD1	TRBV12-3/TRBV12-4	TRBJ1-2	NA	13
TGTGCCAGCAGTTTTAGCGGCGTCGAAAAACTGTTTTTT	CASSFSGVEKLFF	NA	TRBV12-3/TRBV12-4	TRBJ1-4	few	13
TGTGCCAGCTCAGGACGGGACGGGAAAGAGACCCAGTACTTC	CASSGRDGKETQYF	NA	TRBV18	TRBJ2-5	few	14